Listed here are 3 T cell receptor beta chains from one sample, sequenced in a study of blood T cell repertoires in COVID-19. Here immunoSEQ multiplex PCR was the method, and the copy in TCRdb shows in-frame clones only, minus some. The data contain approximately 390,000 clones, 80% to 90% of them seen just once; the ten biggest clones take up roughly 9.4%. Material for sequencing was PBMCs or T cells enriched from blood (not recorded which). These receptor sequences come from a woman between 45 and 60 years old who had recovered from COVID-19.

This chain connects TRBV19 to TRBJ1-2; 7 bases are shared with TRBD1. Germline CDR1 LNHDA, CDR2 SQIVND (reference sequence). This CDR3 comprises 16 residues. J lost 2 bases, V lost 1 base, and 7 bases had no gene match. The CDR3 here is CASSIGDRVRNYGYTF. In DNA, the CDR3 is TGTGCCAGTAGTATAGGCGACAGGGTCCGAAACTATGGCTACACCTTC. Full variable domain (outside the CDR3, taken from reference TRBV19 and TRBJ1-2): DGGITQSPKYLFRKEGQNVTLSCEQNLNHDAMYWYRQDPGQGLRLIYYSQIVNDFQKGDIAEGYSVSREKKESFPLTVTSAQKNPTAFYLCASSIGDRVRNYGYTFGSGTRLTVV.

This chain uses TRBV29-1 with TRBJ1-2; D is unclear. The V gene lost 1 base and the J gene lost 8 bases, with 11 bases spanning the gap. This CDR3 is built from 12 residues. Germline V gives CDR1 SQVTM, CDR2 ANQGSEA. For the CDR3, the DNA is TGCAGCGTTGAAGGCCCCCGTGGCGGCTACACCTTC. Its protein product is CSVEGPRGGYTF.

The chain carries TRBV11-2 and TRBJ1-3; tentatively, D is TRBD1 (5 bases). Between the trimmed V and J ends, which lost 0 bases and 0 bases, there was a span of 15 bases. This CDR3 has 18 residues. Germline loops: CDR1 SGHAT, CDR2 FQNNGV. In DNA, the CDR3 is TGTGCCAGCAGCTTAGAGTGGGGGGTGGCGAGCTCTGGAAACACCATATATTTT. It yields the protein CASSLEWGVASSGNTIYF.